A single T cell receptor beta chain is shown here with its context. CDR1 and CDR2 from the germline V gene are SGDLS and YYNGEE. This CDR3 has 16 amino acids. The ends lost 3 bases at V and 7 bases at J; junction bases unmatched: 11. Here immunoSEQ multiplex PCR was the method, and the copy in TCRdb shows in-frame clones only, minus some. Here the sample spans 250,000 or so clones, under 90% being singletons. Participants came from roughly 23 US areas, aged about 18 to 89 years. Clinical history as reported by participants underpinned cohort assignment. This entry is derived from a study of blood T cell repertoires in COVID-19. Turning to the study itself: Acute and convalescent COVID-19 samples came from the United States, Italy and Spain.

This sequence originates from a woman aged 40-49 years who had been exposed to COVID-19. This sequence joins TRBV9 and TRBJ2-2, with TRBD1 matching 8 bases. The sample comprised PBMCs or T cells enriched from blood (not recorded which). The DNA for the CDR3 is TGTGCCAGCAGCGCCTTCGGGACAGGCTTACACGGGGAGCTGTTTTTT. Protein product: CASSAFGTGLHGELFF.